This T cell receptor (beta chain) was retrieved from a study of response to subunit inactivated influenza vaccine. TCRdb reprocessed the RT-PCR reads via MiXCR and lists one record per CDR3 protein. The data show 150,000 to 200,000 distinct CDR3 sequences, approximately 12% seen once. Only a few counts were recorded for this clonotype. This CDR3 contains 13 residues. Germline values: CDR1 SGHDN, CDR2 FVKESK. Trimming pared 1 base from V and 8 bases from J, leaving 9 bases between. The same data also went into a second study, on T cells expressing NK-cell markers. That paper adds: With UMIs, 5'RACE template switching was used to make TCR beta cDNA. Sorting of alpha-beta TCR T cells alone was achieved in several experiments with an anti-gamma-delta TCR antibody. What remained unclear was the HCMV specificity of expanded NKG2C+ T cell clones.

Sequenced material: CD8+ T cells sorted from PBMCs, taken about 13 days after vaccination. The V and J genes are TRBV14 and TRBJ2-1, with D unresolved. The clonotype comes from a man aged 50 or older who received an inactivated influenza vaccine. CDR3 nucleotides: TGTGCCAGCAGCCAAGTTCTGTCCCATGAGCAGTTCTTC. Its protein is CASSQVLSHEQFF.